Following are 29 T cell receptor beta chains from one sample sequenced in a study of Graves' ophthalmopathy and Graves' hyperthyroidism. CDR3 regions of TCR beta were amplified from RNA transcripts. First-round RT-PCR used HTBI primers; second-round multiplex PCR followed. TCRdb re-called the multiplex PCR reads through MiXCR, storing one row per CDR3 protein. This table has 680,000 or so distinct CDR3 sequences, 22% appearing once. Sequenced material: peripheral blood. The source is a woman younger than 30 with stable Graves' hyperthyroidism. Some clones in this sample may be carry-over from other donors' samples.

There are many counts of this clonotype. The rearrangement joins TRBV6-5 to TRBJ2-2; D might be TRBD2 (7 bases). In germline, CDR1 is MNHEY, CDR2 SVGAGI. The CDR3 has 16 amino acids. Trimming pared 2 bases from V and 4 bases from J, leaving 14 bases between. The CDR3 nucleotides read TGTGCCAGCAGTTACGTCGGGGGGCAGCGCACCGGGGAGCTGTTTTTT. Translated, it gives CASSYVGGQRTGELFF.

This clonotype was seen many times. J is TRBJ2-5 and V is TRBV7-2; 7 bases align to TRBD1. The CDR3 sequence is 14 residues long. Per germline, CDR1 SGHTA and CDR2 FQGNSA. The ends lost 7 bases at V and 5 bases at J; junction bases unmatched: 10. CDR3 nucleotides: TGTGCCAGCACAACCCAGACAGGGTCGGAGACCCAGTACTTC. Its protein is CASTTQTGSETQYF.

This clonotype was detected many times. This chain connects TRBV28 to TRBJ1-2, with D uncertain. The CDR3 spans 12 residues. Germline loops: CDR1 MDHEN, CDR2 SYDVKM. Trimming removed 3 bases at V and 7 bases at J, with 9 bases between. CDR3 DNA: TGTGCCAGCAGTTTTTCCAGTTCTGGCTACACCTTC. This gives the protein CASSFSSSGYTF.

J is TRBJ2-7 and V is TRBV15; D could derive from TRBD1 or TRBD2 (5 bases each). CDR3 length: 16 amino acids. Germline V gives CDR1 LNHNV, CDR2 YYDKDF (reference sequence). With 0 bases removed from V and 3 bases from J, the gap between germline ends came to 15 bases. The CDR3 DNA reads as TGTGCCACCAGCAGAGAAGGCAGAGGGGAAGGCTACGAGCAGTACTTC. It specifies CATSREGRGEGYEQYF.

There are many counts of this clonotype. The chain combines TRBV11-2 with TRBJ1-1; D is undetermined. The ends were cut back, 5 bases at V and 0 bases at J, with 16 bases in the middle. In germline, CDR1 is SGHAT, CDR2 FQNNGV. This CDR3 spans 16 amino acids. CDR3 protein: CASSTKARIMNTEAFF. The CDR3 DNA reads TGTGCCAGCAGCACTAAGGCGCGGATCATGAACACTGAAGCTTTCTTT.

This clonotype has more than one count but fewer than ten. The DNA for the CDR3 is TGTGCCAGCTCATCCCGACAGGAAGAAACGAACACTGAAGCTTTCTTT. The encoded protein is CASSSRQEETNTEAFF. The chain recombines TRBV18 with TRBJ1-1; possible D gene TRBD1, 6 bases. Per germline, CDR1 KGHSH and CDR2 LQKENI. This CDR3 has 16 amino acids. V was trimmed by 5 bases and J by 1 base, leaving 17 bases between them. The full variable domain, completed using reference TRBV18 and TRBJ1-1, is NAGVMQNPRHLVRRRGQEARLRCSPMKGHSHVYWYRQLPEEGLKFMVYLQKENIIDESGMPKERFSAEFPKEGPSILRIQQVVRGDSAAYFCASSSRQEETNTEAFFGQGTRLTVV.

This clonotype occurred a few times. The chain combines TRBV10-1 with TRBJ2-7; weak D call: TRBD2 (5 bases). Looked up from germline, CDR1 is WNHNN and CDR2 is SYGVQD (reference sequence). CDR3 size: 15 residues. With 3 bases removed from V and 1 base from J, the gap between germline ends came to 13 bases. The CDR3: CASSDAVTGSYEQYF. In DNA form, the CDR3 reads TGCGCCAGCAGTGATGCCGTAACGGGGTCCTACGAGCAGTACTTC.

This clonotype was recorded at least ten times. This may arise from a read error, as a much more abundant clone is one base away. The chain links TRBV7-2 to TRBJ2-5; 7 bases agree with TRBD2. Germline CDR1 and CDR2: SGHTA and FQGNSA. The CDR3 consists of 16 residues. The chain's CDR3 is CASSLRQGGAQETKYF. The DNA of the CDR3 is TGTGCCAGCAGCTTACGGCAGGGAGGGGCCCAAGAGACCAAGTACTTC. The variable domain in full, with the rest retrieved from reference TRBV7-2 and TRBJ2-5, is GAGVSQSPSNKVTEKGKDVELRCDPISGHTALYWYRQSLGQGLEFLIYFQGNSAPDKSGLPSDRFSAERTGGSVSTLTIQRTQQEDSAVYLCASSLRQGGAQETKYFGPGTRLLVL.

This clonotype was seen at least ten times. The chain joins TRBV5-1 to TRBJ1-2, with D perhaps matching TRBD1 (6 bases). CDR3 length: 17 amino acids. Trimming took 3 bases from V and 8 from J, leaving 26 bases between them. The V gene's germline CDR1 is SGHRS and CDR2 YFSETQ. CDR3 amino acids: CASSSSDLPTGREGYTF. CDR3 nucleotides: TGCGCCAGCAGCTCGAGTGACTTACCTACAGGGAGGGAGGGCTACACCTTC. The variable domain in full, completed from reference TRBV5-1 and TRBJ1-2, reads KAGVTQTPRYLIKTRGQQVTLSCSPISGHRSVSWYQQTPGQGLQFLFEYFSETQRNKGNFPGRFSGRQFSNSRSEMNVSTLELGDSALYLCASSSSDLPTGREGYTFGSGTRLTVV.

This clonotype was counted many times. The chain carries TRBV12-3 or TRBV12-4 and TRBJ2-2; tentatively, D is TRBD2 (5 bases). This CDR3 is 13 amino acids long. With 6 bases removed from V and 6 bases from J, the gap between germline ends came to 11 bases. CDR3 coding DNA: TGTGCCAGCAGATCGGACTCACCCGGGGAGCTGTTTTTT. Its protein product is CASRSDSPGELFF.

This clonotype appeared a single time. This sequence joins TRBV7-3 and TRBJ2-7; D may be TRBD2 (5 bases). The germline gives CDR1 SGHTA, CDR2 FQGTGA. The CDR3 loop spans 13 amino acids. V was pared by 5 bases and J by 5 bases, with 13 bases between. The CDR3 DNA reads TGTGCCAGCAGCGCGAGACCGGGGAACGAGCAGTACTTC. Protein: CASSARPGNEQYF. Using reference TRBV7-3 and TRBJ2-7 for the parts outside the CDR3, the full variable domain is GAGVSQTPSNKVTEKGKYVELRCDPISGHTALYWYRQSLGQGPEFLIYFQGTGAADDSGLPNDRFFAVRPEGSVSTLKIQRTERGDSAVYLCASSARPGNEQYFGPGTRLTVT.

There are many counts of this clonotype. V gene TRBV13 combines with J gene TRBJ2-7; 10 bases agree with TRBD2. The length of the CDR3 is 14 residues. V lost 3 bases to trimming and J lost 5 bases; unmatched junction nucleotides: 4. Germline assignment: CDR1 PRHDT and CDR2 FYEKMQ (reference sequence). The CDR3 nucleotides read TGTGCCAGCAGCTTGGGACTAGCGTTCGACGAGCAGTACTTC. Its protein product is CASSLGLAFDEQYF.

Ten or more counts support this clonotype. This chain connects TRBV6-2 or TRBV6-3 to TRBJ1-3; 7 nucleotides align to TRBD1. The CDR3 length is 15 residues. CDR1 MNHEY and CDR2 SVGEGT come from the germline V gene. Losses at the gene ends were 4 bases for V and 3 bases for J; bases not matched to a gene: 6. This CDR3 is CASSSGQKIGNTIYF. CDR3 coding DNA: TGTGCCAGCAGTTCGGGACAGAAGATTGGAAACACCATATATTTT.

The genes are TRBV27 and TRBJ1-2; D gene unclear. V lost 6 bases and J 3 bases, leaving 11 bases between the germline ends. The CDR3 is 13 amino acids. CDR1 and CDR2 (germline): MNHEY, SMNVEV (reference sequence). The CDR3 nucleotides are TGTGCCAGCAGCTTCACATCGGACTATGGCTACACCTTC. Protein product: CASSFTSDYGYTF.

The chain links TRBV3-1 to TRBJ2-5; 7 nucleotides align to TRBD2. In germline, CDR1 is LGHDT, CDR2 YNNKEL (reference sequence). V lost 1 base and J lost 5; bases outside the gene matches: 16. The CDR3 covers 18 residues. The CDR3: CASSQGWGEGPSGETQYF. The CDR3 DNA sequence: TGTGCCAGCAGCCAAGGTTGGGGGGAGGGCCCCTCTGGGGAGACCCAGTACTTC.

This clonotype was recorded at least ten times. V usage is TRBV2 and J usage is TRBJ1-1; the D is unclear. Trimming removed 4 bases at V and 2 bases at J, with 17 bases between. The CDR3 length is 16 residues. Germline V gives CDR1 SNHLY, CDR2 FYNNEI. The CDR3 is CASSGVGKLINTEAFF. The CDR3 DNA reads TGTGCCAGCAGTGGGGTCGGTAAACTCATCAACACTGAAGCTTTCTTT.

Only a few counts were recorded for this clonotype. The chain joins TRBV18 to TRBJ2-7; D possibly corresponds to TRBD2 (6 bases). The ends were cut back, 6 bases at V and 7 bases at J, with 19 bases in the middle. Germline V gene data show CDR1 as KGHSH and CDR2 as LQKENI. This CDR3 has 14 amino acids. The CDR3 DNA reads as TGTGCCAGCTCCCTCCCGGGGGTTGTGGAGGAGCAGTACTTC. Translated: CASSLPGVVEEQYF.

This clonotype has ten or more counts. The V and J genes are TRBV7-8 and TRBJ1-5; 10 bases are a match to TRBD1. Per the germline V gene, CDR1 is SGHVS and CDR2 is FQNEAQ. The CDR3 is made up of 15 amino acids. Trimming removed 2 bases from V and 4 bases from J; junction bases left unmatched: 2. The CDR3 bases are TGTGCCAGCAGCTTACAGGACAGGGGGAATCAGCCCCAGCATTTT. Protein: CASSLQDRGNQPQHF.

This clonotype was seen just once. The V gene is TRBV20-1, the J gene TRBJ1-1, with a tentative D call TRBD1 (6 bases). Germline CDR1 and CDR2: DFQATT and SNEGSKA (reference sequence). Trimming removed 2 bases from V and 0 bases from J, with 10 bases in between. This CDR3 contains 14 residues. This chain's CDR3 is CSARHGDMNTEAFF. CDR3 in DNA: TGCAGTGCTAGACACGGGGACATGAACACTGAAGCTTTCTTT.

This clonotype appeared many times. The gene calls are TRBV7-2 and TRBJ1-5, with D perhaps TRBD1 (5 bases). The germline V gene has CDR1 SGHTA and CDR2 FQGNSA. This CDR3 contains 15 residues. V gave up 1 base and J gave up 2 bases, with 9 bases separating them. CDR3 amino acids: CASSLGRAGNQPQHF. CDR3 nucleotides: TGTGCCAGCAGCTTAGGCAGGGCTGGCAATCAGCCCCAGCATTTT.

This clonotype was counted many times. The genes are TRBV7-8 and TRBJ2-7; TRBD1 matches at 9 bases. The CDR3 loop spans 14 amino acids. Trimming removed 6 bases from V and 4 bases from J; junction bases left unmatched: 7. The V gene's germline CDR1 is SGHVS and CDR2 FQNEAQ. The CDR3 DNA reads as TGTGCCAGCAGTCACCGGGACAGGGATTACGAGCAGTACTTC. Amino acids: CASSHRDRDYEQYF. Looking up the rest from reference TRBV7-8 and TRBJ2-7 gives the full variable domain: GAGVSQSPRYKVAKRGQDVALRCDPISGHVSLFWYQQALGQGPEFLTYFQNEAQLDKSGLPSDRFFAERPEGSVSTLKIQRTQQEDSAVYLCASSHRDRDYEQYFGPGTRLTVT.

The chain combines TRBV27 with TRBJ2-5; a weak D match, TRBD1 (6 bases). The CDR3 contains 15 residues. CDR1 is MNHEY, CDR2 SMNVEV, per germline (reference sequence). V lost 8 bases and J lost 4, with 20 bases in between. The CDR3 here is CASGGLGFRGETQYF. For the CDR3, the DNA is TGTGCCAGCGGGGGATTAGGCTTCAGGGGAGAGACCCAGTACTTC.

This clonotype has just one count. This clone may be a read error of a much larger clone one base away. The chain couples TRBV24-1 to TRBJ2-5, with D tentatively TRBD2 (7 bases). With 7 bases removed from V and 8 bases from J, the gap between germline ends came to 28 bases. The V gene's germline CDR1 is KGHDR and CDR2 SFDVKD. The length of the CDR3 is 17 residues. CDR3 region: CATSTDKGGSLRDTQYF. CDR3 nucleotide sequence: TGTGCCACCAGCACGGATAAGGGGGGGTCACTTAGGGATACCCAGTACTTC.

This clonotype was seen ten or more times. The chain employs TRBV12-3 or TRBV12-4 and TRBJ1-2; D ambiguous. V gave up 8 bases and J gave up 6 bases, with 13 bases separating them. The CDR3 sequence is 12 residues long. CDR3 sequence: CASCETADGYTF. For the CDR3, the DNA is TGTGCCAGCTGTGAAACAGCCGATGGCTACACCTTC.

The CDR3 here is CASSDLFVGNYGYTF. The CDR3 bases are TGCGCCAGCAGCGACCTCTTTGTGGGTAACTATGGCTACACCTTC. V gene TRBV4-1 combines with J gene TRBJ1-2; D not certain. The CDR3 length is 15 residues. Germline V gene sequence: CDR1 MGHRA, CDR2 YSYEKL. With 5 bases removed from V and 1 base from J, the gap between germline ends came to 14 bases.

This clonotype was seen ten or more times. The V call is TRBV27, the J call TRBJ2-7; maybe TRBD1 (6 bases). Germline lookup yields CDR1 MNHEY and CDR2 SMNVEV (reference sequence). V was shortened by 5 bases and J by 2 bases, with 16 bases between the two germline ends. This CDR3 has 15 residues. CDR3 sequence reads: CASSLYRELTYEQYF. Written as DNA, the CDR3 is TGTGCCAGCAGTCTATACAGGGAACTAACCTACGAGCAGTACTTC.

V gene TRBV7-8 combines with J gene TRBJ2-5; 13 nucleotides line up with TRBD2. The CDR3 totals 17 residues. V gave up 5 bases and J gave up 2 bases; unmatched junction bases: 8. CDR1 and CDR2 (germline): SGHVS, FQNEAQ. CDR3 nucleotide sequence: TGTGCCAGCAGCCCCACCGGGACTAGCGGGATACAAGAGACCCAGTACTTC. This gives the protein CASSPTGTSGIQETQYF.

The V call is TRBV6-1, the J call TRBJ1-5; D uncertain. This CDR3 region has 15 residues. Trimming took 2 bases from V and 1 from J, leaving 9 bases between them. Germline V gene lookup returns CDR1 MNHNS and CDR2 SASEGT. Here the CDR3 DNA reads TGTGCCAGCAGTGAACGGCGAGGGAGCAATCAGCCCCAGCATTTT. Amino acid sequence: CASSERRGSNQPQHF.

This clonotype has a handful of counts. The chain employs TRBV2 and TRBJ2-2, with D possibly being TRBD2 (5 bases). V was shortened by 5 bases and J by 4 bases, with 14 bases between the two germline ends. In germline, CDR1 is SNHLY, CDR2 FYNNEI. This CDR3 contains 15 residues. The CDR3 DNA follows: TGTGCCAGCAGTCTACGCGGACTGCCCACCGGGGAGCTGTTTTTT. Translated, it gives CASSLRGLPTGELFF.